This entry lists 32 T cell receptor beta chains sequenced from one sample in a study of shared clonotypes between healthy human individuals (dated by TCRdb to the early 2020s). Libraries were built with the immunoSEQ multiplex PCR assay. Sourced from immuneACCESS, this table was stored by TCRdb with only in-frame sequences that have V and J called. A share of the clones is absent; for the studies checked, an unresolved V gene accounts for under half, and the remainder has no known explanation. In this sample the table shows millions of clones, 85% to 95% of which occur a single time. The leading ten clones occupy 0.1% to 0.15% of the sample. Specimen: naive CD4+ T cells sorted from blood. According to the study, the label for this sample's cell subset or site signals: CD45RA+ positively selected. The receptors originated from a young man in good health.

This chain joins TRBV7-2 and TRBJ2-1; 9 positions match TRBD2. V lost 0 bases and J lost 3; bases outside the gene matches: 3. The CDR3 extends over 16 amino acids. Germline V gives CDR1 SGHTA, CDR2 FQGNSA. The CDR3 nucleotides read TGTGCCAGCAGCTTAGCGTCTAGCGGGAACTACAATGAGCAGTTCTTC. Protein product: CASSLASSGNYNEQFF.

This chain links TRBV5-1 with TRBJ2-3, with TRBD2 matching 10 bases. The junction had 5 bases not matched to a gene; V was cut back by 5 bases and J by 2 bases. The germline V gene has CDR1 SGHRS and CDR2 YFSETQ. The CDR3 runs 15 residues. This chain's CDR3 is CASRSSGRNTDTQYF. CDR3 coding DNA: TGCGCCAGCAGGTCTAGCGGGAGAAACACAGATACGCAGTATTTT.

The chain carries TRBV28 and TRBJ1-2; D is unresolved. Germline CDR1 MDHEN, CDR2 SYDVKM. Trimming shortened V by 8 bases and J by 7 bases, and 17 bases separated the two germline ends. CDR3 length equals 13 residues. The CDR3 here is CASVRSTDGGYTF. The DNA for the CDR3 is TGTGCCAGCGTCAGGAGTACTGACGGTGGCTACACCTTC.

The chain couples TRBV5-6 to TRBJ1-3, with TRBD1 matching over 7 bases. The V gene's germline CDR1 is SGHDT and CDR2 YYEEEE. Trimming cost V 3 bases and J 8 bases; bases outside gene matches: 8. The CDR3 contains 14 residues. The CDR3 is CASSYRQGVDTIYF. The DNA for the CDR3 is TGTGCCAGCAGCTATCGGCAGGGGGTAGACACCATATATTTT.

The J gene is TRBJ2-7, the V gene TRBV28, with 7 bases aligning to TRBD1. Germline V gene data show CDR1 as MDHEN and CDR2 as SYDVKM. Unmatched junction bases numbered 9, after V lost 5 bases and J lost 5 bases. This CDR3 has 14 residues. CDR3 protein: CASSVGTVGNEQYF. CDR3 DNA: TGTGCCAGCAGTGTCGGGACAGTTGGGAACGAGCAGTACTTC.

V gene TRBV10-3 combines with J gene TRBJ1-3; D might be TRBD1 (6 bases). The ends were cut back, 4 bases at V and 2 bases at J, with 12 bases in the middle. This CDR3 spans 15 amino acids. Germline lookup yields CDR1 ENHRY and CDR2 SYGVKD. CDR3 DNA sequence: TGTGCCATCAGTGCGCAGGGGAAACCTGGAAACACCATATATTTT. Amino acids: CAISAQGKPGNTIYF.

The chain links TRBV6-5 to TRBJ2-7; TRBD2 matches at 8 bases. The ends lost 7 bases at V and 4 bases at J; junction bases unmatched: 6. Germline lookup yields CDR1 MNHEY and CDR2 SVGAGI. This CDR3 region has 13 residues. CDR3: CASTGGKRYEQYF. The CDR3 coding sequence is TGTGCCAGCACGGGGGGGAAAAGGTACGAGCAGTACTTC.

This clone was picked up one time. The rearrangement links TRBV5-1 to TRBJ2-7; D not certain. Deletions cut 4 bases from V and 1 base from J, with 9 bases between. The CDR3 is made up of 13 amino acids. Per the germline V gene, CDR1 is SGHRS and CDR2 is YFSETQ. CDR3 sequence reads: CASSRRVSYEQYF. The CDR3 DNA follows: TGCGCCAGCAGCCGACGGGTGTCCTACGAGCAGTACTTC.

This clone appeared a single time. The rearrangement uses TRBV9 and TRBJ2-3; TRBD2 agrees at 11 bases. Germline CDR1 is SGDLS and CDR2 is YYNGEE. Trimming took 6 bases from V and 4 from J; bases not matched to a gene: 1. The CDR3 runs 13 residues. CDR3 amino acids: CASKTSGADTQYF. In nucleotides, the CDR3 is TGTGCCAGCAAGACTAGCGGGGCAGATACGCAGTATTTT.

Concerning this clone: At the DNA level, this CDR3 is encoded by other sequences in the same sample as well. The chain is built from TRBV5-6 and TRBJ1-1; D remains ambiguous. Deletions cut 0 bases from V and 0 bases from J, with 9 bases between. The CDR3 extends over 15 amino acids. Looked up from germline, CDR1 is SGHDT and CDR2 is YYEEEE. The CDR3 here is CASSLGQLMNTEAFF. The CDR3 bases are TGTGCCAGCAGCTTGGGTCAGCTAATGAACACTGAAGCTTTCTTT.

The genes are TRBV30 and TRBJ1-4; D call uncertain. The length of the CDR3 is 14 residues. From germline, CDR1 is GTSNPN and CDR2 SVGIG (reference sequence). V shed 3 bases and J shed 3 bases, with 11 bases lying between them. CDR3 residues: CAWSLRSSNEKLFF. In DNA, the CDR3 is TGTGCCTGGAGCCTCCGGAGCTCTAATGAAAAACTGTTTTTT. Variable domain in full (rest from reference TRBV30 and TRBJ1-4): SQTIHQWPATLVQPVGSPLSLECTVEGTSNPNLYWYRQAAGRGLQLLFYSVGIGQISSEVPQNLSASRPQDRQFILSSKKLLLSDSGFYLCAWSLRSSNEKLFFGSGTQLSVL.

This sequence joins TRBV19 and TRBJ1-4, with D unresolved. V was cut by 6 bases and J by 0 bases, with 11 bases left in between. The CDR3 sequence is 15 residues long. The germline V gene encodes CDR1 LNHDA and CDR2 SQIVND (reference sequence). Here the CDR3 reads CASRARAATNEKLFF. CDR3 nucleotide sequence: TGTGCCAGTAGAGCTAGAGCCGCAACTAATGAAAAACTGTTTTTT.

The genes are TRBV28 and TRBJ2-7; TRBD1 aligns across 11 bases. With V trimmed by 2 bases and J by 6 bases, 9 bases remained unmatched. Germline CDR1 is MDHEN and CDR2 is SYDVKM. There are 16 residues in the CDR3. The CDR3 sequence: CASSLATGQGEFEQYF. CDR3 nucleotides: TGTGCCAGCAGTTTAGCGACGGGACAGGGGGAGTTCGAGCAGTACTTC.

This clone was detected once. CDR3 in amino acids: CASSPRSGQGVSGANVLTF. DNA for the CDR3: TGTGCCAGTAGTCCCCGTTCCGGACAGGGCGTCTCTGGGGCCAACGTCCTGACTTTC. V usage is TRBV19 and J usage is TRBJ2-6; TRBD1 matches at 8 bases. The length of the CDR3 is 19 residues. CDR1 LNHDA and CDR2 SQIVND come from the germline V gene (reference sequence). V was clipped by 5 bases and J by 0 bases; unmatched bases: 12.

A note on this clone: The identical CDR3 is also encoded by other nucleotide sequences in the sample. This rearrangement joins TRBV2 to TRBJ2-2, with 7 bases matching TRBD1. CDR1 is SNHLY and CDR2 is FYNNEI in the germline V gene. The V segment lost 5 bases and the J segment 4 bases; nucleotides outside the gene matches: 4. The CDR3 contains 14 residues. The CDR3 coding sequence is TGTGCCAGCAGTCCGACAGGGTCCACCGGGGAGCTGTTTTTT. It codes for CASSPTGSTGELFF. Full variable domain (outside the CDR3, taken from reference TRBV2 and TRBJ2-2): EPEVTQTPSHQVTQMGQEVILRCVPISNHLYFYWYRQILGQKVEFLVSFYNNEISEKSEIFDDQFSVERPDGSNFTLKIRSTKLEDSAMYFCASSPTGSTGELFFGEGSRLTVL.

The J gene is TRBJ1-3, the V gene TRBV7-9; D call uncertain. The germline V gene has CDR1 SEHNR and CDR2 FQNEAQ (reference sequence). V was clipped by 0 bases and J by 0 bases, with 6 bases between them. The CDR3 has 15 amino acids. CDR3 in amino acids: CASSLAGFSGNTIYF. CDR3 nucleotide sequence: TGTGCCAGCAGCTTAGCGGGGTTCTCTGGAAACACCATATATTTT.

This rearrangement joins TRBV4-1 to TRBJ1-2; the match to TRBD1 covers 7 bases. Unmatched junction bases numbered 8, after V lost 0 bases and J lost 4 bases. CDR3 size: 16 residues. In germline, CDR1 is MGHRA, CDR2 YSYEKL. The CDR3 protein is CASSQEWAGGFYGYTF. The CDR3 bases are TGCGCCAGCAGCCAAGAATGGGCAGGGGGATTCTATGGCTACACCTTC.

V gene TRBV2 combines with J gene TRBJ2-1, with D possibly being TRBD1 (6 bases). The ends were cut back, 6 bases at V and 7 bases at J, with 19 bases in the middle. CDR1 is SNHLY, CDR2 FYNNEI, per germline. CDR3 length: 15 amino acids. CDR3 nucleotides: TGTGCCAGCAGGGGATCCGGGACACCCGGGAATGAGCAGTTCTTC. Translating it yields CASRGSGTPGNEQFF.

The gene calls are TRBV5-4 and TRBJ2-2, with D tentatively TRBD2 (6 bases). V lost 4 bases, J lost 6 bases, and 10 bases lay in between. Germline V gives CDR1 SGHNT, CDR2 YYREEE (reference sequence). The CDR3 extends over 13 amino acids. CDR3 amino acids: CASSPRLAGELFF. CDR3 DNA: TGTGCCAGCAGCCCCCGACTAGCCGGGGAGCTGTTTTTT. Based on the CDR3 plus reference TRBV5-4 and TRBJ2-2, the full variable domain is ETGVTQSPTHLIKTRGQQVTLRCSSQSGHNTVSWYQQALGQGPQFIFQYYREEENGRGNFPPRFSGLQFPNYSSELNVNALELDDSALYLCASSPRLAGELFFGEGSRLTVL.

This chain joins TRBV19 and TRBJ1-1; tentative D call: TRBD1 (5 bases). V lost 3 bases and J lost 0, with 11 bases in between. Germline V gene lookup returns CDR1 LNHDA and CDR2 SQIVND (reference sequence). There are 15 residues in the CDR3. CDR3 nucleotide sequence: TGTGCCAGTAGTATCCGCCAGGGCCTGAACACTGAAGCTTTCTTT. It specifies CASSIRQGLNTEAFF.

This chain uses TRBV28 with TRBJ2-7, with TRBD1 matching over 8 bases. V dropped 4 bases and J dropped 3; count of bases not matched to a gene: 14. Germline V gene lookup returns CDR1 MDHEN and CDR2 SYDVKM. The length of the CDR3 is 17 residues. Written as DNA, the CDR3 is TGTGCCAGCAGTTCCACCGGGACAGGAGACTTTTTCTACGAGCAGTACTTC. It is translated as CASSSTGTGDFFYEQYF.

The genes are TRBV7-2 and TRBJ1-1; D is unresolved. The CDR3 covers 15 residues. Trimming took off 2 bases at V and 0 bases at J, with 10 bases between the two ends. CDR1 is SGHTA and CDR2 is FQGNSA in the germline V gene. The CDR3 loop is CASSLFGNMNTEAFF. The CDR3 DNA reads as TGTGCCAGCAGCTTATTTGGGAATATGAACACTGAAGCTTTCTTT.

The rearrangement links TRBV10-2 to TRBJ2-5, with D hard to call. Germline assignment: CDR1 WSHSY and CDR2 SAAADI. The CDR3 consists of 13 residues. Between the trimmed V and J ends, which lost 0 bases and 2 bases, there was a span of 4 bases. The CDR3 sequence: CASSESEQETQYF. CDR3 DNA sequence: TGCGCCAGCAGTGAGTCGGAACAAGAGACCCAGTACTTC.

The V call is TRBV29-1, the J call TRBJ2-1, with D unclear. Trimming took 0 bases from V and 10 from J, leaving 10 bases between them. This CDR3 comprises 12 residues. Germline V lookup: CDR1 SQVTM, CDR2 ANQGSEA. CDR3 coding DNA: TGCAGCGTTGAAGAAAAGGGTTCCGAGCAGTTCTTC. Translated, it gives CSVEEKGSEQFF.

The V gene is TRBV30, the J gene TRBJ2-2, with TRBD1 as a possible D gene (7 bases). Germline V CDR1 and CDR2: GTSNPN, SVGIG (reference sequence). The CDR3 sequence is 13 residues long. Trimming took off 5 bases at V and 4 bases at J, with 11 bases between the two ends. The CDR3 DNA reads TGTGCCTGGGCGGGACAGCCCACCGGGGAGCTGTTTTTT. It translates to CAWAGQPTGELFF.

Of note for this clone: At one end the junction does not follow the germline gene, possibly because of a read error. V gene TRBV7-7 combines with J gene TRBJ2-7; TRBD1 matches 9 bases. Looked up from germline, CDR1 is SSHAT and CDR2 is FNYEAQ (reference sequence). This CDR3 region has 13 residues. The CDR3 protein is CASSRQGGTEQYF. CDR3 nucleotide sequence: TGTGCTAGCAGCCGACAGGGGGGGACCGAGCAGTACTTC. The variable domain in full, completed from reference TRBV7-7 and TRBJ2-7, reads GAGVSQSPRYKVTKRGQDVTLRCDPISSHATLYWYQQALGQGPEFLTYFNYEAQPDKSGLPSDRFSAERPEGSISTLTIQRTEQRDSAMYRCASSRQGGTEQYFGPGTRLTVT.

The V call is TRBV27, the J call TRBJ2-2, with D hard to call. Trimming took 3 bases from V and 5 from J, leaving 10 bases between them. Germline V gene lookup returns CDR1 MNHEY and CDR2 SMNVEV (reference sequence). CDR3 length equals 14 residues. The CDR3 DNA follows: TGTGCCAGCAGTTTGAGATTGGGGACCGGGGAGCTGTTTTTT. Translation gives CASSLRLGTGELFF.

The chain carries TRBV6-5 and TRBJ1-1, with no clear D. Trimming pared 6 bases from V and 8 bases from J, leaving 13 bases between. CDR3 length: 12 amino acids. The V gene's germline CDR1 is MNHEY and CDR2 SVGAGI. CDR3 DNA sequence: TGTGCCAGCAGCCGACTTGGAGGGGAAGCTTTCTTT. It encodes CASSRLGGEAFF.

The V and J genes are TRBV12-5 and TRBJ1-5; 9 bases agree with TRBD1. CDR3 length equals 17 residues. Germline CDR1 is LGHNT and CDR2 is FRNRAP. The trim removed 0 bases at V and 5 bases at J, leaving 8 bases unmatched. As DNA, the CDR3 is TGTGCTAGTGGTTTGGTCTCAGGGACAGGGCGAGATCAGCCCCAGCATTTT. Amino acids: CASGLVSGTGRDQPQHF.

The chain combines TRBV5-4 with TRBJ2-7; TRBD2 agrees at 7 bases. Germline CDR1 and CDR2: SGHNT and YYREEE (reference sequence). Germline trimming cut 4 bases from V and 2 bases from J; bases unmatched to any gene: 3. The CDR3 has 13 amino acids. CDR3: CASSAGRAYEQYF. CDR3 in DNA: TGTGCCAGCAGCGCGGGGAGGGCCTACGAGCAGTACTTC.

This sequence joins TRBV30 and TRBJ2-3, with unresolved D. Trimming took off 5 bases at V and 2 bases at J, with 5 bases between the two ends. There are 11 residues in the CDR3. The V gene's germline CDR1 is GTSNPN and CDR2 SVGIG (reference sequence). CDR3 in DNA: TGTGCCTGGGTCTTCACAGATACGCAGTATTTT. Its protein is CAWVFTDTQYF. Drawing the rest from reference TRBV30 and TRBJ2-3, the complete variable domain is SQTIHQWPATLVQPVGSPLSLECTVEGTSNPNLYWYRQAAGRGLQLLFYSVGIGQISSEVPQNLSASRPQDRQFILSSKKLLLSDSGFYLCAWVFTDTQYFGPGTRLTVL.

This chain uses TRBV6-6 with TRBJ2-5, with D perhaps TRBD1 or TRBD2 (5 bases each). V was pared by 7 bases and J by 3 bases, with 15 bases between. The CDR3 totals 14 residues. The germline V gene has CDR1 MNHNY and CDR2 SVGAGI (reference sequence). This chain's CDR3 is CASTLGPTEETQYF. The CDR3 DNA follows: TGTGCCAGCACCCTGGGACCTACGGAAGAGACCCAGTACTTC.